One and the same sample provided the 9 T cell receptor beta chains below, sequenced in a study of cytomegalovirus exposure and HLA in healthy donors. PCR involved 60 Vbeta and 13 Jbeta primers. Measured with immunoSEQ multiplex PCR; TCRdb has only the in-frame clones, and not every one. The repertoire holds 110,000 to 150,000 clones, with roughly 80% as singletons. The sequenced material came from PBMCs. The receptors stem from a woman in her thirties or forties in good health and CMV-seropositive.

This clone occurred once. The chain recombines TRBV5-6 with TRBJ1-5; D unresolved. Trimming stripped 2 bases from V and 7 bases from J, with 7 bases between. The CDR3 length is 12 residues. CDR1 SGHDT and CDR2 YYEEEE come from the germline V gene. The CDR3 DNA follows: TGTGCCAGCAGCTTTTACTTACAGCCCCAGCATTTT. It yields the protein CASSFYLQPQHF.

The chain has TRBV12-5 and TRBJ2-5, with 7 bases lining up with TRBD1. V lost 4 bases and J lost 5; bases outside the gene matches: 10. The CDR3 consists of 15 residues. The germline gives CDR1 LGHNT, CDR2 FRNRAP. The CDR3 nucleotides are TGTGCTAGTGGTTACGGACAGGAAGTCCCCGAGACCCAGTACTTC. Its translation: CASGYGQEVPETQYF. The full variable domain, its missing parts supplied by reference TRBV12-5 and TRBJ2-5, is DARVTQTPRHKVTEMGQEVTMRCQPILGHNTVFWYRQTMMQGLELLAYFRNRAPLDDSGMPKDRFSAEMPDATLATLKIQPSEPRDSAVYFCASGYGQEVPETQYFGPGTRLLVL.

The V gene is TRBV5-6, the J gene TRBJ2-5, with D possibly matching TRBD1 (5 bases). Trimming pared 4 bases from V and 0 bases from J, leaving 10 bases between. The CDR3 has 14 amino acids. Germline loops: CDR1 SGHDT, CDR2 YYEEEE. The CDR3 sequence: CASSQTEYQETQYF. The CDR3 nucleotides read TGTGCCAGCAGCCAGACAGAGTACCAAGAGACCCAGTACTTC. The variable domain in full, completed from reference TRBV5-6 and TRBJ2-5, reads DAGVTQSPTHLIKTRGQQVTLRCSPKSGHDTVSWYQQALGQGPQFIFQYYEEEERQRGNFPDRFSGHQFPNYSSELNVNALLLGDSALYLCASSQTEYQETQYFGPGTRLLVL.

This sequence joins TRBV7-2 and TRBJ1-1, with TRBD1 matching over 9 bases. This CDR3 spans 12 amino acids. The germline CDR1 and CDR2 sequences are SGHTA and FQGNSA. The V and J ends lost 3 bases and 11 bases, in that order; junction bases with no gene match: 4. CDR3 nucleotide sequence: TGTGCCAGCAGCTTGGTAGGACAGGGGGCTTTCTTT. It encodes CASSLVGQGAFF.

This sequence joins TRBV6-5 and TRBJ1-6, with TRBD1 identical over 8 bases. CDR1 and CDR2 (germline): MNHEY, SVGAGI. The V and J ends lost 6 bases and 7 bases, in that order; junction bases with no gene match: 11. The CDR3 loop spans 16 amino acids. The CDR3 sequence: CASSYGSDRGNSPLHF. The CDR3, as DNA: TGTGCCAGCAGCTACGGGAGTGACAGGGGAAATTCACCCCTCCACTTT.

The chain joins TRBV11-1 to TRBJ2-5, with TRBD2 identical over 9 bases. Germline V CDR1 and CDR2: SGHAT, FQDESV (reference sequence). V lost 2 bases and J lost 2; bases outside the gene matches: 0. The CDR3 loop spans 14 amino acids. The CDR3 loop is CASSLTSGQETQYF. CDR3 coding DNA: TGTGCCAGCAGCTTAACTAGCGGGCAAGAGACCCAGTACTTC.

This chain connects TRBV11-2 to TRBJ1-1, with TRBD1 matching 8 bases. Germline CDR1 and CDR2: SGHAT and FQNNGV. Trimming cost V 3 bases and J 4 bases; bases outside gene matches: 10. This CDR3 spans 16 amino acids. CDR3 sequence (DNA): TGTGCCAGCAGCTTTAGGACAGGGATTTTCGCCACTGAAGCTTTCTTT. Translated: CASSFRTGIFATEAFF.

The chain has TRBV6-1 and TRBJ2-2; 8 nucleotides align to TRBD1. The CDR3 spans 15 residues. CDR1 is MNHNS, CDR2 SASEGT, per germline. Trimming removed 3 bases from V and 5 bases from J; junction bases left unmatched: 5. This CDR3 reads CASSEPGQVTGELFF. The CDR3 DNA sequence: TGTGCCAGCAGTGAGCCGGGACAGGTAACCGGGGAGCTGTTTTTT.

V and J are TRBV29-1 and TRBJ2-7; D gene uncertain. Germline assignment: CDR1 SQVTM and CDR2 ANQGSEA. V lost 4 bases and J lost 5, with 15 bases in between. The CDR3 runs 13 residues. CDR3 loop: CSVGSGNINEQYF. The CDR3 DNA reads TGCAGCGTTGGTTCAGGAAATATTAACGAGCAGTACTTC.